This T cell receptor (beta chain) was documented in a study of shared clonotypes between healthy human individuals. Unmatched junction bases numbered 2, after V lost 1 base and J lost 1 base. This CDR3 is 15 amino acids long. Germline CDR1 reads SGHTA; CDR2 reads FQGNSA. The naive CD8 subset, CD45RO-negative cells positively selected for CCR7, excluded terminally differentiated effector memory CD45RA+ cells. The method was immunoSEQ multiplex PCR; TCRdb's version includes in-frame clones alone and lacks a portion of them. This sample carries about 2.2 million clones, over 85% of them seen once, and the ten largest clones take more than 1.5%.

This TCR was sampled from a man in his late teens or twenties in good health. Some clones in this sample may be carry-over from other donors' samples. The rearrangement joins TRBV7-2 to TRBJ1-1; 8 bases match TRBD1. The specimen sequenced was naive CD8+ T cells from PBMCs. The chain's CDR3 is CASSLETGENTEAFF. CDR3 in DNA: TGTGCCAGCAGCTTAGAGACAGGGGAGAACACTGAAGCTTTCTTT.